These 17 T cell receptor beta chains were sequenced from one sample in a study of human T cells and chemical hapten exposure. Each CDR3 protein gets one entry after TCRdb re-called the RACE reads with MiXCR. This sample has some 78,000 distinct CDR3 sequences, with about 9% found just once. Specified time point: healthy volunteer bleed at 6 weeks. RNA extraction used unfractionated whole blood as the source of total RNA. Specimen: whole blood. The source is a male donor in good health. Some clones in this sample may be carry-over from other donors' samples.

This clonotype was counted between two and nine times. The chain has TRBV21-1 and TRBJ2-3; TRBD2 reflects the table's D call only, with no check against the DNA. TRBV21-1 is assigned pseudogene status. The CDR3 consists of 18 residues. The CDR3 sequence: CASSKGPGTSGCTDTQYF. CDR3 DNA: TGTGCCAGCAGCAAAGGGCCGGGGACTAGCGGATGCACAGATACGCAGTATTTT.

This clonotype turned up a few times. The chain recombines TRBV12-5 with TRBJ2-7; TRBD2 is a possible D gene (5 bases). Trimming shortened V by 0 bases and J by 2 bases, and 14 bases separated the two germline ends. CDR3 size: 16 residues. CDR1 is LGHNT and CDR2 is FRNRAP in the germline V gene. CDR3 DNA: TGTGCTAGTGGTTTGGTACTTCTCGGGGATACCTACGAGCAGTACTTC. Protein sequence: CASGLVLLGDTYEQYF. The complete variable domain, with remaining parts taken from reference TRBV12-5 and TRBJ2-7, reads DARVTQTPRHKVTEMGQEVTMRCQPILGHNTVFWYRQTMMQGLELLAYFRNRAPLDDSGMPKDRFSAEMPDATLATLKIQPSEPRDSAVYFCASGLVLLGDTYEQYFGPGTRLTVT.

This clonotype was seen a handful of times. The chain recombines TRBV29-1 with TRBJ2-7, with D perhaps assigned TRBD1 or TRBD2 (7 bases each). Trimming pared 6 bases from V and 5 bases from J, leaving 14 bases between. The CDR3 length is 12 residues. From germline, CDR1 is SQVTM and CDR2 ANQGSEA. CDR3 in amino acids: CSVLTGRDEQYF. CDR3 nucleotide sequence: TGCAGCGTACTGACAGGGAGGGACGAGCAGTACTTC.

This clonotype was detected ten times or more. V is TRBV12-2 and J is TRBJ1-2. TRBV12-2 is a recognized pseudogene. There are 11 residues in the CDR3. The CDR3, as DNA: TGTGCAAGTCGCTTCGGATGCGGCTACACCTTC. This translates into CASRFGCGYTF.

V usage is TRBV28 and J usage is TRBJ2-4, with TRBD2 as a possible D gene (5 bases). The ends were cut back, 5 bases at V and 4 bases at J, with 15 bases in the middle. The CDR3 extends over 15 amino acids. The germline CDR1 and CDR2 sequences are MDHEN and SYDVKM. CDR3: CASSPAGEGKNIQYF. The CDR3 nucleotides read TGTGCCAGCAGTCCAGCCGGGGAAGGGAAAAACATTCAGTACTTC.

V is TRBV6-5 and J is TRBJ1-2, with no clear D. The V gene's germline CDR1 is MNHEY and CDR2 SVGAGI. CDR3 length: 14 amino acids. With 0 bases removed from V and 3 bases from J, the gap between germline ends came to 8 bases. CDR3 coding DNA: TGTGCCAGCAGTTACTCTCCGGACTACTATGGCTACACCTTC. Amino acid sequence: CASSYSPDYYGYTF.

In this sample, this clonotype turned up a few times. This sequence joins TRBV20-1 and TRBJ2-4; possibly TRBD1 for D (6 bases). V shed 1 base and J shed 5 bases, with 24 bases lying between them. The CDR3 length is 18 residues. Germline CDR1 and CDR2: DFQATT and SNEGSKA (reference sequence). The DNA for the CDR3 is TGCAGTGCTAGAGGGGAAGACAGGAACTACCAAAGAGAAAACATTCAGTACTTC. It encodes CSARGEDRNYQRENIQYF.

This clonotype occurred a few times. The rearrangement joins TRBV6-1 to TRBJ2-7; no reliable D call. Germline V lookup: CDR1 MNHNS, CDR2 SASEGT. CDR3 length equals 13 residues. Trimming stripped 7 bases from V and 4 bases from J, with 14 bases between. The CDR3 is CASTGAGIYEQYF. The CDR3 DNA sequence: TGTGCCAGCACCGGCGCAGGAATTTACGAGCAGTACTTC.

This chain connects TRBV29-1 to TRBJ2-7, with a weak D call TRBD2 (5 bases). The ends were cut back, 5 bases at V and 2 bases at J, with 16 bases in the middle. The V gene's germline CDR1 is SQVTM and CDR2 ANQGSEA. The CDR3 has 14 residues. CDR3 in amino acids: CSVLTGKGTYEQYF. The CDR3 DNA sequence: TGCAGCGTTCTGACCGGGAAGGGAACCTACGAGCAGTACTTC.

This clonotype was detected only a few times. This chain's CDR3 is CASSFNMNTEAFF. CDR3 sequence (DNA): TGTGCCAGCAGTTTTAACATGAACACTGAAGCTTTCTTT. The rearrangement uses TRBV6-2 or TRBV6-3 and TRBJ1-1; D is ambiguous. Germline V gives CDR1 MNHEY, CDR2 SVGEGT. The CDR3 covers 13 residues. V lost 4 bases to trimming and J lost 0 bases, with 6 bases between them.

The chain combines TRBV12-3 or TRBV12-4 with TRBJ2-1; D possibly corresponds to TRBD1 (6 bases). This CDR3 spans 15 amino acids. V was trimmed by 0 bases and J by 3 bases, leaving 9 bases between them. The CDR3 region is CASSLATGSYNEQFF. Written as DNA, the CDR3 is TGTGCCAGCAGTTTAGCTACAGGGAGCTACAATGAGCAGTTCTTC.

This clonotype was picked up a small number of times. V and J are TRBV11-2 and TRBJ2-4; 9 nucleotides line up with TRBD1. The trim removed 4 bases at V and 0 bases at J, leaving 4 bases unmatched. The CDR3 has 16 residues. CDR1 SGHAT and CDR2 FQNNGV come from the germline V gene. The CDR3 spells CASSWGQGIAKNIQYF. CDR3 nucleotides: TGTGCCAGCAGCTGGGGACAGGGCATAGCCAAAAACATTCAGTACTTC.

CDR3 residues: CASSPLPAEYEQYF. CDR3 coding DNA: TGTGCCAGCTCACCATTGCCGGCTGAGTACGAGCAGTACTTC. This chain joins TRBV18 and TRBJ2-7; D unresolved. The CDR3 consists of 14 residues. Trimming cost V 2 bases and J 4 bases, with 12 bases left between them. Germline-derived CDR1 and CDR2 are KGHSH and LQKENI. Variable domain in full (rest from reference TRBV18 and TRBJ2-7): NAGVMQNPRHLVRRRGQEARLRCSPMKGHSHVYWYRQLPEEGLKFMVYLQKENIIDESGMPKERFSAEFPKEGPSILRIQQVVRGDSAAYFCASSPLPAEYEQYFGPGTRLTVT.

This clonotype was seen at least ten times. The chain uses TRBV29-1 and TRBJ2-2, with D tentatively TRBD1 or TRBD2 (6 bases each). The CDR3 loop spans 14 amino acids. The V end lost 6 bases, the J end lost 1 base, and 12 bases lay between the germline ends. Germline V gene sequence: CDR1 SQVTM, CDR2 ANQGSEA. For the CDR3, the DNA is TGCAGCGTGGGGGGCAGGGGGAACACCGGGGAGCTGTTTTTT. Protein: CSVGGRGNTGELFF.

The chain employs TRBV7-6 and TRBJ2-7; D is undetermined. The CDR3 totals 16 residues. Germline V CDR1 and CDR2: SGHVS, FNYEAQ. V dropped 1 base and J dropped 0 bases, with 13 bases sitting between them. The CDR3 spells CASSLDGEISSYEQYF. The CDR3 bases are TGTGCCAGCAGCTTAGATGGCGAAATTTCCTCCTACGAGCAGTACTTC.

This clonotype was seen only a few times. The rearrangement joins TRBV7-2 to TRBJ1-4; D ambiguous. This CDR3 is built from 15 residues. Germline lookup yields CDR1 SGHTA and CDR2 FQGNSA. V was clipped by 1 base and J by 4 bases, with 10 bases between them. The CDR3 nucleotides read TGTGCCAGCAGCTTAGGACGGGGAGGTAATGAAAAACTGTTTTTT. It is translated as CASSLGRGGNEKLFF.

This clonotype was observed many times. The gene calls are TRBV6-2 or TRBV6-3 and TRBJ2-1; no definite D call. V shed 2 bases and J shed 5 bases, with 10 bases lying between them. Germline V gives CDR1 MNHEY, CDR2 SVGEGT. CDR3 length: 14 amino acids. This CDR3 is CASSYLAPNNEQFF. CDR3 bases: TGTGCCAGCAGTTACCTCGCACCAAACAATGAGCAGTTCTTC.